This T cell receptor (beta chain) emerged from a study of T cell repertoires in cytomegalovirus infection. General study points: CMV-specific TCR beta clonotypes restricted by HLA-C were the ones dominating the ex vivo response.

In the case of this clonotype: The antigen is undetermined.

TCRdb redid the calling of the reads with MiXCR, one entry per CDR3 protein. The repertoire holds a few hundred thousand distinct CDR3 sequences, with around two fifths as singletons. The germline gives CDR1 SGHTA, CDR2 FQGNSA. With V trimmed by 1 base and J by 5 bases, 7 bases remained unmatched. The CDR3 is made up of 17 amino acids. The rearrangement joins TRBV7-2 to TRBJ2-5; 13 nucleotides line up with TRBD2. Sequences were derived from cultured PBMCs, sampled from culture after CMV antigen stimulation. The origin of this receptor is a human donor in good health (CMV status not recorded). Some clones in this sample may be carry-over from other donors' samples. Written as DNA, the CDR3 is TGTGCCAGCAGCTTAGTTGGGACTAGCGGGGCCAGGGAGACCCAGTACTTC. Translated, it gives CASSLVGTSGARETQYF.